This entry describes one T cell receptor (beta chain). Its antigen is unknown. Assay: immunoSEQ multiplex PCR; the TCRdb copy retains only in-frame clones and omits some. The table includes roughly 14,000 clones, more than 55% detected once. The record originates from a study of radiation and T cells in renal cell carcinoma. Between the trimmed V and J ends, which lost 6 bases and 0 bases, there was a span of 11 bases. The CDR3 length is 14 residues. CDR1 is SGHRS and CDR2 is YFSETQ in the germline V gene. General observations from the study: Dominant CDR3 motifs occupied more repertoire in irradiated than control tumors.

Regarding treatment: treatment-naive control, cytoreductive nephrectomy. This TCR was sampled from a man between 50 and 59 years old with renal cell carcinoma. Source: tumor tissue, taken from a patient whose treatment was nephrectomy without radiotherapy. The chain links TRBV5-1 to TRBJ2-3; no definite D call. The CDR3 region is CASTRTASTDTQYF. The CDR3 DNA is TGCGCCAGCACCCGGACGGCTAGCACAGATACGCAGTATTTT.